This passage covers 7 T cell receptor beta chains from one sample sequenced in a study of blood T cells in healthy people across ages. With a J-beta primer mix and a sample-barcoded 5' primer, a second PCR ran about 7 to 12 cycles. TCRdb recomputed calls from the 5' RACE reads with MiXCR, one row per CDR3 protein. The repertoire includes some 860,000 distinct CDR3 sequences, just over 55% of them detected once, and roughly 26% sits in the top ten. The sample comprised blood. The receptors stem from a middle-aged man in good health.

The rearrangement links TRBV7-9 to TRBJ2-3; the D gene could be TRBD1 or TRBD2 (6 bases each). CDR1 and CDR2 from the germline V gene are SEHNR and FQNEAQ (reference sequence). Trimming pared 4 bases from V and 6 bases from J, leaving 17 bases between. CDR3 length: 15 residues. In DNA, the CDR3 is TGTGCCAGCAGCTCGCGACTAGAGGGGGGTGATACGCAGTATTTT. Amino acids: CASSSRLEGGDTQYF.

This chain connects TRBV6-5 to TRBJ2-5; possibly TRBD2 for D (6 bases). The CDR3 is 15 amino acids. Trimming removed 2 bases at V and 2 bases at J, with 12 bases between. Germline V lookup: CDR1 MNHEY, CDR2 SVGAGI. CDR3 amino acids: CASSYDWTTQETQYF. DNA of the CDR3: TGTGCCAGCAGTTACGACTGGACTACACAAGAGACCCAGTACTTC.

There are a few counts of this clonotype. The J gene is TRBJ1-3, the V gene TRBV12-3 or TRBV12-4; D unresolved. This CDR3 region has 12 residues. V lost 2 bases and J lost 4, with 3 bases in between. The CDR3 sequence: CASSLWGNTIYF. CDR3 in DNA: TGTGCCAGCAGTTTATGGGGAAACACCATATATTTT.

This chain joins TRBV3-1 and TRBJ2-3; TRBD1 might be the D (6 bases). This CDR3 is built from 15 residues. Per the germline V gene, CDR1 is LGHDT and CDR2 is YNNKEL (reference sequence). The V gene lost 1 base and the J gene lost 0 bases, with 8 bases spanning the gap. The CDR3 loop reads CASSQAGTSTDTQYF. The CDR3 region has the DNA TGTGCCAGCAGCCAAGCGGGGACAAGCACAGATACGCAGTATTTT.

The chain couples TRBV20-1 to TRBJ2-3; 10 bases match TRBD2. The V segment lost 6 bases and the J segment 4 bases; nucleotides outside the gene matches: 13. The CDR3 runs to 16 residues. Per the germline V gene, CDR1 is DFQATT and CDR2 is SNEGSKA (reference sequence). The CDR3 sequence is CSAVWWTSGTSDTQYF. As DNA, the CDR3 is TGCAGTGCAGTATGGTGGACTAGCGGAACTTCAGATACGCAGTATTTT.

The V call is TRBV28, the J call TRBJ2-3, with D perhaps assigned TRBD1 or TRBD2 (5 bases each). CDR3 length: 20 residues. CDR1 is MDHEN and CDR2 is SYDVKM in the germline V gene. Deletions cut 3 bases from V and 2 bases from J, with 27 bases between. DNA for the CDR3: TGTGCCAGCAGTTTGGTGTCCATGGGACGTAAGACGGTGCACACAGATACGCAGTATTTT. It codes for CASSLVSMGRKTVHTDTQYF.

The chain joins TRBV18 to TRBJ2-7, with 7 bases identical to TRBD1. The DNA matches TRBJ2-5 better at its end, which makes the J call doubtful. The CDR3 covers 14 residues. The V gene's germline CDR1 is KGHSH and CDR2 LQKENI. The CDR3 DNA sequence: TGTGCCAGCTCCCCAGGGACAGAGCAAGAGACCCAGTACTTC. The encoded protein is CASSPGTEQETQYF.